This T cell receptor beta chain was sequenced for a study of response to subunit inactivated influenza vaccine. Study results and limitations: Authors suggested seasonal influenza vaccinations each recruit few new T cells.

TCRdb used MiXCR to reprocess the RT-PCR reads, holding one entry per CDR3 protein. The sample contains around 500,000 distinct CDR3 sequences, roughly 9.8% of which appear only once. From germline, CDR1 is MNHEY and CDR2 SMNVEV (reference sequence). This CDR3 is built from 18 residues. J lost 5 bases, V lost 6 bases, and 17 bases had no gene match. The sample holds a few counts of this clonotype. Its antigen is still unknown. The TCR sequence derives from a man aged 50 to 60 who received an inactivated influenza vaccine. The chain uses TRBV27 and TRBJ2-5, with 11 bases identical to TRBD2. The sample consisted of PBMCs from blood, taken roughly 48 days after vaccination. This CDR3 reads CASSSLAGDTPSWETQYF. In nucleotides, the CDR3 is TGTGCCAGCAGCTCACTAGCGGGGGACACCCCGTCATGGGAGACCCAGTACTTC.